A single sample gave rise to the 22 T cell receptor beta chains below, sequenced in a study of blood T cell repertoires in COVID-19. Produced via immunoSEQ multiplex PCR; TCRdb's table is partial and in-frame only. The data contain approximately 110,000 clones, 69% of them singletons. The sequenced material came from peripheral blood. The origin of the receptors is an elderly man with acute or convalescent COVID-19.

This chain joins TRBV5-1 and TRBJ1-1, with 7 bases fitting TRBD1. This CDR3 spans 17 amino acids. The germline gives CDR1 SGHRS, CDR2 YFSETQ. The ends lost 2 bases at V and 0 bases at J; junction bases unmatched: 10. CDR3 sequence: CASSLLGQALMNTEAFF. The CDR3 DNA is TGCGCCAGCAGCTTATTAGGACAGGCCTTAATGAACACTGAAGCTTTCTTT.

This clone was seen at least ten times. The sample holds other DNA sequences that translate to the same CDR3. This sequence joins TRBV9 and TRBJ2-1, with D perhaps matching TRBD2 (6 bases). Germline-derived CDR1 and CDR2 are SGDLS and YYNGEE. This CDR3 contains 13 residues. Trimming left V 3 bases short and J 7 bases short, with 11 bases between. The CDR3 region is CASSGTSRNEQFF. The CDR3 DNA sequence: TGTGCCAGCAGCGGTACTAGCAGGAATGAGCAGTTCTTC.

V is TRBV3-1 (or the pseudogene TRBV3-2) and J is TRBJ2-7, with TRBD2 identical over 8 bases. The V segment lost 6 bases and the J segment 4 bases; nucleotides outside the gene matches: 8. CDR3 length equals 14 residues. CDR1 and CDR2 (germline): LGHDT, YNNKEL (reference sequence). The CDR3 is CASSLGREAYEQYF. Here the CDR3 DNA reads TGTGCCAGCAGTCTAGGGCGGGAGGCGTACGAGCAGTACTTC.

V gene TRBV30 combines with J gene TRBJ1-2, with 10 bases that match TRBD1. The CDR3 sequence is 15 residues long. The germline CDR1 and CDR2 sequences are GTSNPN and SVGIG (reference sequence). The V segment lost 1 base and the J segment 5 bases; nucleotides outside the gene matches: 7. CDR3 region: CAWSAKRGQGYGYTF. CDR3 DNA sequence: TGTGCCTGGAGTGCAAAGAGGGGACAGGGGTATGGCTACACCTTC.

The chain is built from TRBV6-5 and TRBJ2-1, with D possibly TRBD2 on 6 matching bases. With 5 bases removed from V and 7 bases from J, the gap between germline ends came to 15 bases. The CDR3 spans 14 residues. Germline V gives CDR1 MNHEY, CDR2 SVGAGI. The CDR3 coding sequence is TGTGCCAGCAGTCTGGGACTGCCAGTAAATGAGCAGTTCTTC. Residues: CASSLGLPVNEQFF.

The chain recombines TRBV19 with TRBJ2-3; possibly TRBD1 for D (6 bases). The CDR3 loop spans 18 amino acids. The V end was cut by 1 base, the J end by 3 bases, with 20 bases between. Germline lookup yields CDR1 LNHDA and CDR2 SQIVND (reference sequence). The CDR3 region is CASSIGLKQGRGTDTQYF. The CDR3 bases are TGTGCCAGTAGTATAGGGTTGAAACAGGGTAGGGGAACAGATACGCAGTATTTT.

The chain employs TRBV5-1 and TRBJ2-6; 10 bases are a match to TRBD2. Per germline, CDR1 SGHRS and CDR2 YFSETQ. The length of the CDR3 is 18 residues. V was pared by 4 bases and J by 6 bases, with 13 bases of the junction left unmatched. CDR3 bases: TGCGCCAGCAGCCCTCTGAGCGGGAGGGGGGCCGAGGCCAACGTCCTGACTTTC. This translates into CASSPLSGRGAEANVLTF.

This clone came up once. V is TRBV29-1 and J is TRBJ1-5; 8 positions match TRBD1. The ends lost 7 bases at V and 4 bases at J; junction bases unmatched: 6. Germline assignment: CDR1 SQVTM and CDR2 ANQGSEA. The CDR3 contains 13 residues. This CDR3 reads CSAQGARNQPQHF. The CDR3, as DNA: TGCAGCGCCCAGGGGGCGCGAAATCAGCCCCAGCATTTT.

CDR3 coding DNA: TGTGCCAGCAGCTTGGGTAGCGGGAGGTGGGACACCGGGGAGCTGTTTTTT. The encoded protein is CASSLGSGRWDTGELFF. The chain combines TRBV7-2 with TRBJ2-2, with 10 bases identical to TRBD2. V dropped 3 bases and J dropped 3; count of bases not matched to a gene: 7. CDR3 length: 17 residues. CDR1 and CDR2 from the germline V gene are SGHTA and FQGNSA. Drawing the rest from reference TRBV7-2 and TRBJ2-2, the complete variable domain is GAGVSQSPSNKVTEKGKDVELRCDPISGHTALYWYRQSLGQGLEFLIYFQGNSAPDKSGLPSDRFSAERTGGSVSTLTIQRTQQEDSAVYLCASSLGSGRWDTGELFFGEGSRLTVL.

This clone appeared a few times. The chain employs TRBV6-5 and TRBJ2-5; 8 bases agree with TRBD2. From germline, CDR1 is MNHEY and CDR2 SVGAGI. The CDR3 extends over 14 amino acids. The ends lost 7 bases at V and 7 bases at J; junction bases unmatched: 11. CDR3 sequence (DNA): TGTGCCAGCACCTCACCGGGGGGGGGCGGGACCCAGTACTTC. As protein: CASTSPGGGGTQYF.

Only a few counts were recorded for this clone. The chain couples TRBV5-1 to TRBJ2-7, with 7 bases identical to TRBD2. The germline V gene has CDR1 SGHRS and CDR2 YFSETQ. Trimming cost V 4 bases and J 0 bases; bases outside gene matches: 7. The CDR3 totals 15 residues. As DNA, the CDR3 is TGCGCCAGCAGCCCCCGGGGGGTAAGCTCCTACGAGCAGTACTTC. It yields the protein CASSPRGVSSYEQYF.

This clone came up once. The chain links TRBV5-4 to TRBJ1-2; TRBD1 matches at 7 bases. The germline CDR1 and CDR2 sequences are SGHNT and YYREEE (reference sequence). The ends lost 2 bases at V and 1 base at J; junction bases unmatched: 2. The CDR3 loop spans 14 amino acids. The CDR3 DNA follows: TGTGCCAGCAGCTTAGGGGGCTTTAACTATGGCTACACCTTC. Amino acid sequence: CASSLGGFNYGYTF.

The rearrangement uses TRBV28 and TRBJ2-5; TRBD2 matches 8 bases. The CDR3 totals 16 residues. V dropped 3 bases and J dropped 2; count of bases not matched to a gene: 8. Germline assignment: CDR1 MDHEN and CDR2 SYDVKM. CDR3 in amino acids: CASSLGSGMSQETQYF. Here the CDR3 DNA reads TGTGCCAGCAGTTTGGGTAGCGGGATGTCGCAAGAGACCCAGTACTTC.

The chain joins TRBV4-3 to TRBJ1-1, with D hard to call. The CDR3 has 12 amino acids. The germline gives CDR1 LGHNA, CDR2 YSLEER. V shed 6 bases and J shed 1 base, with 6 bases lying between them. CDR3 bases: TGCGCCAGCAGTCTGTCGAACACTGAAGCTTTCTTT. Translating it yields CASSLSNTEAFF.

The rearrangement uses TRBV4-1 and TRBJ2-1; perhaps TRBD1 as D (6 bases). From germline, CDR1 is MGHRA and CDR2 YSYEKL. V lost 3 bases and J lost 4, with 13 bases in between. This CDR3 comprises 15 residues. CDR3 loop: CASSQYDQGYNEQFF. The CDR3 DNA reads as TGCGCCAGCAGCCAGTACGATCAGGGGTACAATGAGCAGTTCTTC.

This clone was observed a few times. V is TRBV5-5 and J is TRBJ2-1; 13 bases align to TRBD2. Germline CDR1 is SGHKS and CDR2 is YYEKEE (reference sequence). V lost 4 bases to trimming and J lost 3 bases; unmatched junction nucleotides: 4. The length of the CDR3 is 16 residues. The CDR3 region has the DNA TGTGCCAGCAGCCCGGGGACTAGCGGGAACTACAATGAGCAGTTCTTC. Encoded protein: CASSPGTSGNYNEQFF.

V and J are TRBV18 and TRBJ1-2; D is possibly TRBD1 (5 bases). V was cut by 2 bases and J by 0 bases, with 16 bases left in between. CDR1 and CDR2 from the germline V gene are KGHSH and LQKENI. The CDR3 runs to 17 residues. In DNA, the CDR3 is TGTGCCAGCTCACCAAACAGGTTGAGAGATGCTAACTATGGCTACACCTTC. Translating it yields CASSPNRLRDANYGYTF.

This clone occurred a few times. The chain combines TRBV7-2 with TRBJ2-7; 7 bases are shared with TRBD2. V shed 5 bases, J shed 4 bases, and the junction held 11 bases outside the gene matches. Germline V CDR1 and CDR2: SGHTA, FQGNSA. The CDR3 runs 15 residues. The CDR3: CASSDPSRAGYEQYF. The CDR3 DNA is TGTGCCAGCAGCGACCCCTCCCGAGCGGGATACGAGCAGTACTTC.

This clone has a single count. The rearrangement joins TRBV28 to TRBJ1-1, with D hard to call. Deletions cut 3 bases from V and 6 bases from J, with 14 bases between. Germline V lookup: CDR1 MDHEN, CDR2 SYDVKM. The CDR3 covers 14 residues. The CDR3 bases are TGTGCCAGCAGTTTTCTCCGGGAGATCTCTGAAGCTTTCTTT. Encoded protein: CASSFLREISEAFF. The whole variable domain, remainder taken from reference TRBV28 and TRBJ1-1, is DVKVTQSSRYLVKRTGEKVFLECVQDMDHENMFWYRQDPGLGLRLIYFSYDVKMKEKGDIPEGYSVSREKKERFSLILESASTNQTSMYLCASSFLREISEAFFGQGTRLTVV.

This chain links TRBV18 with TRBJ2-6; the D gene is possibly TRBD1 (5 bases). The CDR3 sequence is 17 residues long. V lost 3 bases and J lost 1, with 13 bases in between. Germline lookup yields CDR1 KGHSH and CDR2 LQKENI. The CDR3 spells CASSPSTVWSGANVLTF. The DNA for the CDR3 is TGTGCCAGCTCACCGTCGACAGTCTGGTCTGGGGCCAACGTCCTGACTTTC.

The rearrangement joins TRBV6-5 to TRBJ2-7; 9 bases line up with TRBD2. V gave up 9 bases and J gave up 6 bases; unmatched junction bases: 12. The germline V gene encodes CDR1 MNHEY and CDR2 SVGAGI. The CDR3 spans 14 residues. CDR3: CASHRGGGAGEQYF. CDR3 DNA sequence: TGTGCCAGTCACCGCGGGGGGGGCGCTGGCGAGCAGTACTTC.

The rearrangement links TRBV10-2 to TRBJ1-5; 7 bases fit TRBD1. Looked up from germline, CDR1 is WSHSY and CDR2 is SAAADI. The J segment lost 0 bases and the V segment lost 5 bases, leaving 10 bases of the junction unmatched. This CDR3 region has 17 residues. CDR3 amino acids: CASSSGGQRISNQPQHF. In nucleotides, the CDR3 is TGCGCCAGCAGTTCCGGGGGACAGAGGATTAGCAATCAGCCCCAGCATTTT.